These 26 T cell receptor beta chains were sequenced from one sample in a study of technical replicates of blood from several donors. Method: immunoSEQ multiplex PCR; TCRdb's copy keeps in-frame clones and lacks some. The table lists around 86,000 clones, about 96% of them singletons, with 0.2% in the top ten. What was sequenced was T cells isolated from PBMCs. The receptor source for this set is a human donor in good health.

This sequence joins TRBV5-4 and TRBJ1-2, with 9 nucleotides matching TRBD1. The trim removed 5 bases at V and 2 bases at J, leaving 7 bases unmatched. Per the germline V gene, CDR1 is SGHNT and CDR2 is YYREEE (reference sequence). This CDR3 is 15 amino acids long. The CDR3 spells CASRGQGQANYGYTF. The CDR3 region has the DNA TGTGCCAGCAGGGGACAGGGTCAGGCAAACTATGGCTACACCTTC.

V usage is TRBV30 and J usage is TRBJ1-2; D ambiguous. The V end was cut by 2 bases, the J end by 4 bases, with 11 bases between. Germline assignment: CDR1 GTSNPN and CDR2 SVGIG (reference sequence). The CDR3 is made up of 13 amino acids. The CDR3 nucleotides read TGTGCCTGGAGTTACTTAACGAGCTATGGCTACACCTTC. This sequence encodes CAWSYLTSYGYTF.

V is TRBV4-1 and J is TRBJ2-7; TRBD2 is a possible D gene (6 bases). The V end lost 4 bases, the J end lost 3 bases, and 16 bases lay between the germline ends. From germline, CDR1 is MGHRA and CDR2 YSYEKL. This CDR3 has 15 residues. The CDR3 sequence: CASSPGTGGRYEQYF. CDR3 DNA sequence: TGCGCCAGCAGCCCAGGGACTGGAGGGCGCTACGAGCAGTACTTC.

The chain links TRBV9 to TRBJ2-6, with 8 bases matching TRBD1. Germline CDR1 reads SGDLS; CDR2 reads YYNGEE. Losses at the gene ends were 2 bases for V and 0 bases for J; bases not matched to a gene: 13. The CDR3 has 20 residues. The CDR3 protein is CASSVGLRPGQVSGANVLTF. For the CDR3, the DNA is TGTGCCAGCAGCGTTGGGTTGCGGCCGGGACAGGTCTCTGGGGCCAACGTCCTGACTTTC.

The rearrangement uses TRBV5-1 and TRBJ2-7; D unresolved. The CDR3 spans 13 residues. V was cut by 7 bases and J by 1 base, with 12 bases left in between. The germline gives CDR1 SGHRS, CDR2 YFSETQ. In nucleotides, the CDR3 is TGCGCCAGCCAACCCACAGTGTCCTACGAGCAGTACTTC. This sequence encodes CASQPTVSYEQYF.

This rearrangement joins TRBV6-1 to TRBJ2-5; 11 bases fit TRBD2. Trimming removed 4 bases from V and 5 bases from J; junction bases left unmatched: 21. Per the germline V gene, CDR1 is MNHNS and CDR2 is SASEGT. The CDR3 is 20 residues long. The CDR3 here is CASSVPPLLAGVPPEETQYF. Here the CDR3 DNA reads TGTGCCAGCAGTGTCCCGCCCCTACTAGCGGGAGTGCCCCCCGAGGAGACCCAGTACTTC.

CDR3 nucleotide sequence: TGTGCCAGCAGCACGGGGGGGGGACTAGGGAGTGAGACAGATACGCAGTATTTT. This sequence encodes CASSTGGGLGSETDTQYF. The genes are TRBV7-9 and TRBJ2-3; TRBD2 matches 8 bases. The CDR3 totals 18 residues. Trimming cost V 5 bases and J 3 bases; bases outside gene matches: 16. The germline V gene encodes CDR1 SEHNR and CDR2 FQNEAQ (reference sequence).

The chain carries TRBV28 and TRBJ2-1; TRBD1 aligns across 7 bases. Germline trimming cut 4 bases from V and 8 bases from J; bases unmatched to any gene: 14. The CDR3 spans 16 residues. CDR1 and CDR2 (germline): MDHEN, SYDVKM. The CDR3 protein is CASSSGQRRVSDEQFF. The CDR3 region has the DNA TGTGCCAGCAGTTCGGGACAGAGAAGGGTTAGCGATGAGCAGTTCTTC. The whole variable domain, filled in from reference TRBV28 and TRBJ2-1, reads DVKVTQSSRYLVKRTGEKVFLECVQDMDHENMFWYRQDPGLGLRLIYFSYDVKMKEKGDIPEGYSVSREKKERFSLILESASTNQTSMYLCASSSGQRRVSDEQFFGPGTRLTVL.

The chain has TRBV10-2 and TRBJ1-5; tentative D call: TRBD1 (6 bases). V shed 3 bases and J shed 0 bases, with 12 bases lying between them. The CDR3 contains 16 residues. Germline CDR1 is WSHSY and CDR2 is SAAADI. CDR3 loop: CASSDRRQASNQPQHF. For the CDR3, the DNA is TGCGCCAGCAGTGACCGTCGACAGGCTAGCAATCAGCCCCAGCATTTT.

As DNA, the CDR3 is TGTGCCAGCACCTTGACAGGGCTCGGCAATCAGCCCCAGCATTTT. It codes for CASTLTGLGNQPQHF. The V gene is TRBV6-1, the J gene TRBJ1-5; 7 bases map to TRBD1. J was trimmed by 2 bases and V by 7 bases; bases with no gene match: 8. CDR1 and CDR2 (germline): MNHNS, SASEGT. The CDR3 totals 15 residues.

As regards this clone: One end of the junction fails to match germline, which may point to a read error. In the same sample, other DNA sequences code for this CDR3. This sequence joins TRBV25-1 and TRBJ1-5, with TRBD1 identical over 8 bases. From germline, CDR1 is MGHDK and CDR2 SYGVNS. The CDR3 is 16 amino acids. CDR3 sequence: CASSEETGDWNQPQHF. The CDR3 nucleotides read TGTGCCAGCAGTGAGGAGACAGGGGACTGGAATCAGCCTCAGCATTTT.

The chain links TRBV28 to TRBJ2-7; a weak D match, TRBD1 (6 bases). V lost 1 base, J lost 3 bases, and 16 bases lay in between. Per germline, CDR1 MDHEN and CDR2 SYDVKM. The CDR3 loop spans 16 amino acids. The CDR3 DNA follows: TGTGCCAGCAGTTTATTATTGTTGGAACAGGGCTACGAGCAGTACTTC. Translating it yields CASSLLLLEQGYEQYF. Full variable domain (outside the CDR3, taken from reference TRBV28 and TRBJ2-7): DVKVTQSSRYLVKRTGEKVFLECVQDMDHENMFWYRQDPGLGLRLIYFSYDVKMKEKGDIPEGYSVSREKKERFSLILESASTNQTSMYLCASSLLLLEQGYEQYFGPGTRLTVT.

The chain couples TRBV27 to TRBJ1-3; maybe TRBD1 (5 bases). Germline V lookup: CDR1 MNHEY, CDR2 SMNVEV (reference sequence). V was trimmed by 6 bases and J by 4 bases, leaving 13 bases between them. This CDR3 is 14 amino acids long. The CDR3 DNA reads TGTGCCAGCAGCGCAGGGTTCGAAGGAAACACCATATATTTT. It is translated as CASSAGFEGNTIYF.

The CDR3 nucleotides read TGTGCCAGCAGTGAAGATCCGGGACTCACTAGCACAGATACGCAGTATTTT. Translating it yields CASSEDPGLTSTDTQYF. The rearrangement joins TRBV27 to TRBJ2-3; the D gene is possibly TRBD2 (6 bases). CDR3 length: 17 amino acids. Looked up from germline, CDR1 is MNHEY and CDR2 is SMNVEV (reference sequence). V lost 5 bases to trimming and J lost 0 bases, with 18 bases between them.

V is TRBV7-3 and J is TRBJ1-2; possibly TRBD1 for D (6 bases). This CDR3 spans 13 amino acids. Trimming took 5 bases from V and 8 from J, leaving 15 bases between them. The germline V gene encodes CDR1 SGHTA and CDR2 FQGTGA. CDR3 DNA sequence: TGTGCCAGCAGCCACGCGGGGGGCCGGGGCTACACCTTC. It specifies CASSHAGGRGYTF. Variable domain in full (rest from reference TRBV7-3 and TRBJ1-2): GAGVSQTPSNKVTEKGKYVELRCDPISGHTALYWYRQSLGQGPEFLIYFQGTGAADDSGLPNDRFFAVRPEGSVSTLKIQRTERGDSAVYLCASSHAGGRGYTFGSGTRLTVV.

The rearrangement uses TRBV29-1 and TRBJ2-5, with D unresolved. The CDR3 is made up of 13 amino acids. Germline CDR1 reads SQVTM; CDR2 reads ANQGSEA. Deletions cut 7 bases from V and 2 bases from J, with 14 bases between. The CDR3 region is CSAGAESQETQYF. The CDR3 coding sequence is TGCAGCGCCGGTGCCGAGAGTCAAGAGACCCAGTACTTC.

The chain has TRBV27 and TRBJ2-1; 10 bases align to TRBD1. Looked up from germline, CDR1 is MNHEY and CDR2 is SMNVEV (reference sequence). The CDR3 runs 19 residues. V shed 7 bases, J shed 1 base, and the junction held 16 bases outside the gene matches. The DNA for the CDR3 is TGTGCCAGCATCAGACAACCGGGACAGGGGTACGGATCCTACAATGAGCAGTTCTTC. Protein product: CASIRQPGQGYGSYNEQFF.

This chain joins TRBV28 and TRBJ1-2; a possible D gene is TRBD1 (5 bases). The CDR3 spans 15 residues. Trimming took 2 bases from V and 4 from J, leaving 14 bases between them. The germline CDR1 and CDR2 sequences are MDHEN and SYDVKM. The CDR3 nucleotides are TGTGCCAGCAGTTTAGGTGGGGGAGGGCCCTATGGCTACACCTTC. Translated: CASSLGGGGPYGYTF.

The gene calls are TRBV10-3 and TRBJ2-6; tentative D call: TRBD1 (6 bases). The CDR3 contains 15 residues. V was trimmed by 6 bases and J by 0 bases, leaving 9 bases between them. Germline CDR1 ENHRY, CDR2 SYGVKD. CDR3 amino acids: CAISGQLSGANVLTF. The CDR3 nucleotides are TGTGCCATCAGCGGACAGCTCTCTGGGGCCAACGTCCTGACTTTC.

The chain uses TRBV9 and TRBJ2-7, with 7 nucleotides matching TRBD1. CDR1 and CDR2 from the germline V gene are SGDLS and YYNGEE. The CDR3 has 15 residues. The J segment lost 2 bases and the V segment lost 0 bases, leaving 5 bases of the junction unmatched. The CDR3 coding sequence is TGTGCCAGCAGCGTAGGGGACAGCCTCGCCTACGAGCAGTACTTC. Protein sequence: CASSVGDSLAYEQYF.

This rearrangement joins TRBV5-1 to TRBJ2-1; possible D gene TRBD2, 5 bases. Germline-derived CDR1 and CDR2 are SGHRS and YFSETQ. The CDR3 length is 14 residues. Trimming removed 4 bases from V and 6 bases from J, with 14 bases in between. CDR3 amino acids: CASSPGGTLNEQFF. The DNA of the CDR3 is TGCGCCAGCAGCCCTGGAGGTACTCTCAATGAGCAGTTCTTC. Drawing the rest from reference TRBV5-1 and TRBJ2-1, the complete variable domain is KAGVTQTPRYLIKTRGQQVTLSCSPISGHRSVSWYQQTPGQGLQFLFEYFSETQRNKGNFPGRFSGRQFSNSRSEMNVSTLELGDSALYLCASSPGGTLNEQFFGPGTRLTVL.

The chain is built from TRBV2 and TRBJ1-1, with D tentatively TRBD1 (5 bases). CDR3 size: 11 residues. Trimming removed 8 bases at V and 11 bases at J, with 15 bases between. From germline, CDR1 is SNHLY and CDR2 FYNNEI. The CDR3 nucleotides are TGTGCCAGCCGAGAGGAGGGGTTGGCTTTCTTT. It is translated as CASREEGLAFF.

Details on this clone: The sample holds other DNA sequences that translate to the same CDR3. The rearrangement uses TRBV27 and TRBJ2-7; tentatively, D is TRBD2 (6 bases). This CDR3 comprises 15 residues. Germline V lookup: CDR1 MNHEY, CDR2 SMNVEV (reference sequence). Trimming shortened V by 0 bases and J by 4 bases, and 13 bases separated the two germline ends. The CDR3 sequence: CASSLSGGRPYEQYF. In nucleotides, the CDR3 is TGTGCCAGCAGTTTATCGGGGGGACGGCCTTACGAGCAGTACTTC.

The CDR3 bases are TGTGCCAGTCTAGGGGATTTGAACACCGGGGAGCTGTTTTTT. It specifies CASLGDLNTGELFF. The chain uses TRBV2 and TRBJ2-2; D might be TRBD1 (5 bases). The CDR3 runs to 14 residues. V gave up 9 bases and J gave up 1 base, with 12 bases separating them. The germline gives CDR1 SNHLY, CDR2 FYNNEI.

The chain links TRBV6-1 to TRBJ1-1; D not certain. The CDR3 sequence is 13 residues long. The V gene lost 3 bases and the J gene lost 5 bases, with 10 bases spanning the gap. CDR1 is MNHNS, CDR2 SASEGT, per germline. CDR3 in DNA: TGTGCCAGCAGTGATTGGGAGGGAACTGAAGCTTTCTTT. Its translation is CASSDWEGTEAFF.

The gene calls are TRBV5-3 and TRBJ2-7; D is unclear. TRBV5-3 is sorted into the ORF group, with uncertain function. The V and J ends lost 4 bases and 0 bases respectively, with 14 bases between them. CDR3 length: 15 amino acids. The CDR3: CARSTESKPSYEQYF. CDR3 DNA sequence: TGTGCCAGAAGCACAGAGTCTAAACCCTCCTACGAGCAGTACTTC.